A single sample is the source of the 5 T cell receptor beta chains below, sequenced in a study of CD8+ T cells in alopecia areata. TCR sequencing used cDNA made by reverse transcription of extracted RNA. Profiled with immunoSEQ multiplex PCR; TCRdb holds only in-frame clones, not every one. Among hundreds of thousands of clones listed, under 70% were seen once. Material: CD4+ T cells sorted from blood, obtained at week 0. These receptors were obtained from a human donor with alopecia areata.

Concerning this clone itself: Other DNA sequences of this sample code for an identical CDR3. This sequence joins TRBV30 and TRBJ2-3, with D maybe TRBD1 (5 bases). The CDR3 is 15 residues long. Germline values: CDR1 GTSNPN, CDR2 SVGIG (reference sequence). Trimming removed 0 bases from V and 4 bases from J, with 14 bases in between. The CDR3 nucleotides are TGTGCCTGGAGTGTACAAGGGCAGGGATCAGATACGCAGTATTTT. It is translated as CAWSVQGQGSDTQYF.

The rearrangement links TRBV9 to TRBJ2-3; D might be TRBD1 or TRBD2, each matching 5 bases. Per the germline V gene, CDR1 is SGDLS and CDR2 is YYNGEE. The CDR3 is 15 residues long. V was trimmed by 5 bases and J by 6 bases, leaving 19 bases between them. CDR3 in amino acids: CASSGTNGRRDTQYF. CDR3 sequence (DNA): TGTGCCAGCAGTGGGACGAACGGACGAAGGGATACGCAGTATTTT. Based on the CDR3 plus reference TRBV9 and TRBJ2-3, the full variable domain is DSGVTQTPKHLITATGQRVTLRCSPRSGDLSVYWYQQSLDQGLQFLIQYYNGEERAKGNILERFSAQQFPDLHSELNLSSLELGDSALYFCASSGTNGRRDTQYFGPGTRLTVL.

This clone was observed a single time. The chain combines TRBV30 with TRBJ2-7, with 8 bases aligning to TRBD1. With V trimmed by 2 bases and J by 4 bases, 7 bases remained unmatched. Germline V gene data show CDR1 as GTSNPN and CDR2 as SVGIG (reference sequence). The CDR3 is made up of 14 amino acids. CDR3 residues: CAWSRGTGLYEQYF. CDR3 coding DNA: TGTGCCTGGAGTCGGGGGACAGGTCTTTACGAGCAGTACTTC. Together with reference TRBV30 and TRBJ2-7, the CDR3 gives the full variable domain: SQTIHQWPATLVQPVGSPLSLECTVEGTSNPNLYWYRQAAGRGLQLLFYSVGIGQISSEVPQNLSASRPQDRQFILSSKKLLLSDSGFYLCAWSRGTGLYEQYFGPGTRLTVT.

This rearrangement joins TRBV6-5 to TRBJ1-5, with unresolved D. The V gene's germline CDR1 is MNHEY and CDR2 SVGAGI. The CDR3 is 15 residues long. Trimming pared 0 bases from V and 2 bases from J, leaving 8 bases between. CDR3 in DNA: TGTGCCAGCAGTTACTCGGGGAGTGGCAATCAGCCCCAGCATTTT. It codes for CASSYSGSGNQPQHF.

The gene calls are TRBV6-6 and TRBJ1-1; 7 positions match TRBD1. Germline CDR1 MNHNY, CDR2 SVGAGI (reference sequence). V was clipped by 6 bases and J by 7 bases; unmatched bases: 8. There are 13 residues in the CDR3. Here the CDR3 DNA reads TGTGCCAGCAGAGGACAGGTCGGTGGTGAAGCTTTCTTT. Translating gives CASRGQVGGEAFF.